This T cell receptor beta chain comes out of a study of post-analysis software for immune sequencing data. Across the whole study: As for disease course, relapsing-remitting, secondary progressive and progressive-relapsing multiple sclerosis were all included.

Each TCR beta cDNA library carried unique molecular identifiers. Input amounts of roughly 0.85 to 11 million T cells were used. These gave around 500,000 cDNA molecules, so each molecule approximated one T cell. Each CDR3 protein is one row after TCRdb ran MiXCR on the PCR reads. The sample contains 700,000 to 800,000 distinct CDR3 sequences, roughly 30% of which appear only once. There are a few counts of this clonotype. Antigen unknown. Whole-study results and caveats: Multiple sclerosis patients showed significantly lower normalized Chao1 diversity than controls did. Samples prepared in the same batch strongly co-clustered by F measure.

Sequenced input: blood. The TCR sequence derives from a girl between 10 and 17 years old with multiple sclerosis.

The CDR3 DNA sequence: TGCAGCGTTGAGGCGGGAGTGTCAGATACGCAGTATTTT. Residues: CSVEAGVSDTQYF. The J gene is TRBJ2-3, the V gene TRBV29-1, with 7 bases lining up with TRBD2. Germline V gene data show CDR1 as SQVTM and CDR2 as ANQGSEA. The CDR3 is 13 residues long. V shed 3 bases, J shed 4 bases, and the junction held 4 bases outside the gene matches.